Below are 27 T cell receptor beta chains sequenced from a single sample in a study of T cell responses to AZD1222 COVID-19 vaccine. Sequencing used immunoSEQ multiplex PCR; TCRdb keeps in-frame clones, though not all of them. Of 25,000 to 35,000 clones detected, roughly 92% appear once; the ten largest clones hold roughly 8.1%. Sequenced here: peripheral blood, sampled on day 0 of AZD1222 vaccination. All receptors derive from an adult in good health.

V gene TRBV20-1 combines with J gene TRBJ1-1; D is uncertain. Trimming took 6 bases from V and 7 from J, leaving 15 bases between them. The germline gives CDR1 DFQATT, CDR2 SNEGSKA (reference sequence). The CDR3 loop spans 12 amino acids. CDR3 coding DNA: TGCAGTGCCAGTGACGGCGAAGATGAAGCTTTCTTT. Residues: CSASDGEDEAFF.

This clone was counted a single time. This chain connects TRBV24-1 to TRBJ2-1; D is uncertain. Per germline, CDR1 KGHDR and CDR2 SFDVKD. The CDR3 spans 13 residues. V dropped 1 base and J dropped 8 bases, with 8 bases sitting between them. DNA for the CDR3: TGTGCCACCAGTGATTTTGACCGCCATGAGCAGTTCTTC. This gives the protein CATSDFDRHEQFF.

The chain couples TRBV3-1 (or the pseudogene TRBV3-2) to TRBJ1-1; D gene ambiguous. Germline V gene lookup returns CDR1 LGHDT and CDR2 YNNKEL (reference sequence). Trimming removed 1 base at V and 1 base at J, with 7 bases between. The CDR3 runs to 14 residues. CDR3 in amino acids: CASSQGLANTEAFF. For the CDR3, the DNA is TGTGCCAGCAGCCAAGGGCTAGCGAACACTGAAGCTTTCTTT.

The chain carries TRBV6-2 or TRBV6-3 and TRBJ2-1; D is perhaps TRBD2 (6 bases). The CDR3 is 13 amino acids. Between the trimmed V and J ends, which lost 4 bases and 10 bases, there was a span of 14 bases. Germline CDR1 reads MNHEY; CDR2 reads SVGEGT. CDR3 nucleotide sequence: TGTGCCAGCAGTTCCAGACGGGAGCGAGAGCAGTTCTTC. Protein sequence: CASSSRREREQFF.

This clone appeared once. The chain combines TRBV5-6 with TRBJ2-7; D unclear. The CDR3 spans 12 residues. Germline loops: CDR1 SGHDT, CDR2 YYEEEE. Trimming stripped 3 bases from V and 4 bases from J, with 8 bases between. The CDR3: CASSSSPYEQYF. CDR3 bases: TGTGCCAGCAGCTCGAGCCCATACGAGCAGTACTTC.

The CDR3 DNA reads TGTGCCAGCAGTTCCTCCACCAGCTCTTCACCCCTCCACTTT. It codes for CASSSSTSSSPLHF. The rearrangement joins TRBV6-5 to TRBJ1-6; no clear D. V lost 4 bases to trimming and J lost 9 bases, with 13 bases between them. In germline, CDR1 is MNHEY, CDR2 SVGAGI. The CDR3 consists of 14 residues.

The gene calls are TRBV10-3 and TRBJ2-3; D is perhaps TRBD1 or TRBD2 (5 bases each). The germline V and J ends were trimmed by 3 bases and 2 bases, with 12 bases remaining between them. Looked up from germline, CDR1 is ENHRY and CDR2 is SYGVKD. The CDR3 runs to 15 residues. CDR3 loop: CAISERGESTDTQYF. Written as DNA, the CDR3 is TGTGCCATCAGTGAAAGGGGAGAGTCCACAGATACGCAGTATTTT.

The V call is TRBV28, the J call TRBJ1-3; 10 positions agree with TRBD1. The V gene end was trimmed by 6 bases and the J gene end by 9 bases; junction bases not matched to a gene: 11. Per germline, CDR1 MDHEN and CDR2 SYDVKM. The CDR3 totals 15 residues. The CDR3 DNA is TGTGCCAGCAGAGGTACCGGGACAGGGGAATTCACCATATATTTT. It specifies CASRGTGTGEFTIYF.

J is TRBJ1-1 and V is TRBV5-1, with 8 bases that match TRBD1. The germline CDR1 and CDR2 sequences are SGHRS and YFSETQ. Germline trimming cut 6 bases from V and 4 bases from J; bases unmatched to any gene: 8. This CDR3 has 14 residues. CDR3 protein: CASTGDRRPTEAFF. The DNA of the CDR3 is TGCGCCAGCACCGGGGACAGGCGACCCACTGAAGCTTTCTTT. Together with reference TRBV5-1 and TRBJ1-1, the CDR3 gives the full variable domain: KAGVTQTPRYLIKTRGQQVTLSCSPISGHRSVSWYQQTPGQGLQFLFEYFSETQRNKGNFPGRFSGRQFSNSRSEMNVSTLELGDSALYLCASTGDRRPTEAFFGQGTRLTVV.

This clone turned up a few times. The chain joins TRBV14 to TRBJ2-7; D is possibly TRBD2 (5 bases). This CDR3 spans 14 amino acids. Trimming left V 1 base short and J 7 bases short, with 14 bases between. Germline V lookup: CDR1 SGHDN, CDR2 FVKESK. The CDR3 spells CASSQARFRGEQYF. As DNA, the CDR3 is TGTGCCAGCAGCCAAGCTAGGTTCCGCGGGGAGCAGTACTTC.

J is TRBJ1-6 and V is TRBV7-9; D may be TRBD1 (5 bases). Trimming cost V 1 base and J 1 base, with 11 bases left between them. This CDR3 is 17 amino acids long. Per the germline V gene, CDR1 is SEHNR and CDR2 is FQNEAQ (reference sequence). This CDR3 reads CASSLEHPGSYNSPLHF. The CDR3 nucleotides read TGTGCCAGCAGCTTAGAGCACCCAGGGTCCTATAATTCACCCCTCCACTTT.

The CDR3 protein is CASSLVGTSGRREQFF. CDR3 nucleotides: TGTGCCAGCAGTTTAGTAGGGACTAGCGGTAGGAGAGAGCAGTTCTTC. The chain links TRBV14 to TRBJ2-1, with 11 bases fitting TRBD2. The CDR3 length is 16 residues. Germline values: CDR1 SGHDN, CDR2 FVKESK. The trim removed 6 bases at V and 10 bases at J, leaving 14 bases unmatched.

The rearrangement links TRBV9 to TRBJ2-7; D is possibly TRBD1 (5 bases). Trimming pared 0 bases from V and 0 bases from J, leaving 13 bases between. The germline CDR1 and CDR2 sequences are SGDLS and YYNGEE. The CDR3 extends over 16 amino acids. The CDR3 loop reads CASSVASQGASYEQYF. The DNA for the CDR3 is TGTGCCAGCAGCGTAGCATCCCAGGGTGCCTCCTACGAGCAGTACTTC.

This chain links TRBV6-2 or TRBV6-3 with TRBJ1-5, with a weak D call TRBD1 (6 bases). Germline V lookup: CDR1 MNHEY, CDR2 SVGEGT. The CDR3 has 15 residues. V was cut by 4 bases and J by 4 bases, with 14 bases left in between. The CDR3 nucleotides read TGTGCCAGCAGTTTGACAGGCGGTCCGAATCAGCCCCAGCATTTT. Translation gives CASSLTGGPNQPQHF.

CDR3 in DNA: TGTGCCAGCAGCTCATACCGCGGGGGGGGAGAGACCCAGTACTTC. Its translation is CASSSYRGGGETQYF. This chain connects TRBV21-1 to TRBJ2-5; no DNA check was done on the table's D call, TRBD2. TRBV21-1 is shown as a pseudogene. The CDR3 sequence is 15 residues long.

The V and J genes are TRBV19 and TRBJ1-2; D unresolved. The CDR3 totals 12 residues. Trimming shortened V by 6 bases and J by 0 bases, and 5 bases separated the two germline ends. From germline, CDR1 is LNHDA and CDR2 SQIVND (reference sequence). The CDR3 nucleotides are TGTGCCAGTAGCTCGTCTAACTATGGCTACACCTTC. This codes for CASSSSNYGYTF.

V usage is TRBV6-5 and J usage is TRBJ2-5; 9 bases are a match to TRBD1. Trimming at V came to 4 bases and at J to 5 bases, leaving 8 bases not matched to a gene. There are 15 residues in the CDR3. Germline V gives CDR1 MNHEY, CDR2 SVGAGI. The CDR3 region has the DNA TGTGCCAGCAGTTTAGGGACAGGGAAGATGGAGACCCAGTACTTC. Its translation is CASSLGTGKMETQYF.

The J gene is TRBJ2-2, the V gene TRBV14; perhaps TRBD2 as D (5 bases). V lost 2 bases and J 0 bases, leaving 10 bases between the germline ends. The length of the CDR3 is 16 residues. CDR1 and CDR2 from the germline V gene are SGHDN and FVKESK. CDR3 in amino acids: CASSQRGNTNTGELFF. CDR3 nucleotides: TGTGCCAGCAGCCAACGGGGTAACACGAACACCGGGGAGCTGTTTTTT.

The rearrangement uses TRBV3-1 (or the pseudogene TRBV3-2) and TRBJ1-5; D call uncertain. The CDR3 runs to 12 residues. V lost 1 base, J lost 14 bases, and 12 bases lay in between. CDR1 and CDR2 (germline): LGHDT, YNNKEL (reference sequence). The CDR3 nucleotides read TGTGCCAGCAGCCAAGGTGATCTCACAAAGCATTTT. Protein sequence: CASSQGDLTKHF.

The V gene is TRBV27, the J gene TRBJ2-2; TRBD1 aligns across 9 bases. CDR1 MNHEY and CDR2 SMNVEV come from the germline V gene (reference sequence). V gave up 5 bases and J gave up 2 bases; unmatched junction bases: 6. The CDR3 loop spans 16 amino acids. CDR3 nucleotides: TGTGCCAGCAGTGTAAACAGGGGGCCAAACACCGGGGAGCTGTTTTTT. Translation: CASSVNRGPNTGELFF.

This rearrangement joins TRBV5-1 to TRBJ2-2, with unresolved D. Trimming left V 1 base short and J 6 bases short, with 10 bases between. The CDR3 has 14 amino acids. CDR1 and CDR2 (germline): SGHRS, YFSETQ. This CDR3 is CASSLLGEPGELFF. CDR3 nucleotides: TGCGCCAGCAGCTTGCTTGGGGAACCCGGGGAGCTGTTTTTT.

This chain uses TRBV19 with TRBJ1-5; 7 positions agree with TRBD1. V gave up 9 bases and J gave up 3 bases; unmatched junction bases: 5. The CDR3 consists of 13 residues. The germline gives CDR1 LNHDA, CDR2 SQIVND (reference sequence). The CDR3 region is CASEQGTNQPQHF. The CDR3 region has the DNA TGTGCCAGCGAACAGGGGACCAATCAGCCCCAGCATTTT.

This chain joins TRBV27 and TRBJ1-2, with TRBD1 matching over 8 bases. There are 15 residues in the CDR3. Germline loops: CDR1 MNHEY, CDR2 SMNVEV (reference sequence). V trimming: 3 bases; J trimming: 2 bases; junction bases outside the gene matches: 5. This CDR3 is CASSFPRTGNYGYTF. The CDR3 DNA is TGTGCCAGCAGTTTCCCCAGGACAGGGAACTATGGCTACACCTTC.

The chain employs TRBV6-6 and TRBJ2-7, with D maybe TRBD2 (6 bases). Germline CDR1 MNHNY, CDR2 SVGAGI (reference sequence). This CDR3 is 11 amino acids long. V shed 10 bases and J shed 7 bases, with 14 bases lying between them. CDR3 sequence reads: CATGWGDEQYF. In nucleotides, the CDR3 is TGTGCCACTGGGTGGGGGGATGAGCAGTACTTC.

The chain couples TRBV6-5 to TRBJ2-5; D not resolved. Germline V gives CDR1 MNHEY, CDR2 SVGAGI. CDR3 length equals 12 residues. The V and J ends lost 6 bases and 9 bases respectively, with 14 bases between them. The CDR3 nucleotides read TGTGCCAGCAGGGGTGGGATGGCCCCCCAGTACTTC. Its translation: CASRGGMAPQYF.

The rearrangement uses TRBV5-1 and TRBJ1-4; the match to TRBD1 covers 9 bases. V trimming: 3 bases; J trimming: 5 bases; junction bases outside the gene matches: 2. CDR1 is SGHRS, CDR2 YFSETQ, per germline. This CDR3 is built from 14 residues. CDR3 in amino acids: CASSSGQGNEKLFF. CDR3 bases: TGCGCCAGCAGCTCGGGACAGGGAAATGAAAAACTGTTTTTT.

This clone was observed a handful of times. The chain links TRBV7-2 to TRBJ2-7, with 8 bases matching TRBD1. The length of the CDR3 is 14 residues. Germline CDR1 reads SGHTA; CDR2 reads FQGNSA. Germline trimming cut 5 bases from V and 5 bases from J; bases unmatched to any gene: 8. The CDR3 protein is CASSPRTGWDEQYF. The CDR3 bases are TGTGCCAGCAGCCCCCGGACAGGGTGGGACGAGCAGTACTTC.